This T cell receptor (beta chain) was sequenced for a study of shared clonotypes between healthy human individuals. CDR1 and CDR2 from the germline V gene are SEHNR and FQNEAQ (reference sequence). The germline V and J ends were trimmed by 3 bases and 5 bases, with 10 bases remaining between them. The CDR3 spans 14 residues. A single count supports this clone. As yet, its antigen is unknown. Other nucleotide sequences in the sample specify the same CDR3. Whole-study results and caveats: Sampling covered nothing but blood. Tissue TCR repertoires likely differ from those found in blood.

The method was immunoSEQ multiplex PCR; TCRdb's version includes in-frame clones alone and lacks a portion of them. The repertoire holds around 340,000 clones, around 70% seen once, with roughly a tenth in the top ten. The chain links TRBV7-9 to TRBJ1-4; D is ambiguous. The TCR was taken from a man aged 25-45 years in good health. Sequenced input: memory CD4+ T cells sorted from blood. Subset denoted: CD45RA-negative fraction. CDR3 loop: CASSFSGPNEKLFF. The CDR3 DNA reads TGTGCCAGCAGCTTCTCTGGACCCAATGAAAAACTGTTTTTT.